This is a list of T cell receptor beta chains from one sample in a study of blood T cell repertoires in COVID-19. Method: immunoSEQ multiplex PCR; TCRdb's copy keeps in-frame clones and lacks some. Of hundreds of thousands of clones in the sample, around four fifths are singletons; the top ten hold over 9%. The sequencing input was peripheral blood. Source of these receptors: a woman in her forties or fifties who had recovered from COVID-19. Each CDR3 is given with its conserved first and last residue. The D gene is left open where the match is weak. Expanded clones are given a class, and other clones once, few, many or no size at all.

v_call: TRBV28; j_call: TRBJ1-3; d_call: NA; clone_size: once; cdr3_aa: CASSNRYTASGNTIYF; cdr3_nt: TGTGCCAGCAGTAACAGGTACACCGCCTCTGGAAACACCATATATTTT
v_call: TRBV5-4; j_call: TRBJ2-2; d_call: TRBD2; clone_size: NA; cdr3_aa: CASSSLAGGYGYAGELFF; cdr3_nt: TGTGCCAGCAGCTCGCTAGCGGGAGGGTACGGTTACGCCGGGGAGCTGTTTTTT
v_call: TRBV3-1/TRBV3-2; j_call: TRBJ1-2; d_call: NA; clone_size: once; cdr3_aa: CASSQVAGGQVRGYTF; cdr3_nt: TGTGCCAGCAGCCAAGTGGCCGGAGGGCAGGTTCGTGGCTACACCTTC
v_call: TRBV7-9; j_call: TRBJ2-2; d_call: TRBD1; clone_size: NA; cdr3_aa: CASQGAGELFF; cdr3_nt: TGTGCCAGCCAGGGGGCCGGGGAGCTGTTTTTT
v_call: TRBV5-1; j_call: TRBJ2-7; d_call: TRBD1; clone_size: NA; cdr3_aa: CASSHTGTANYEQYF; cdr3_nt: TGCGCCAGCAGCCATACCGGGACAGCAAACTACGAGCAGTACTTC
v_call: TRBV5-1; j_call: TRBJ2-1; d_call: NA; clone_size: NA; cdr3_aa: CASSDVGAAGQFF; cdr3_nt: TGCGCCAGCAGCGATGTGGGGGCGGCGGGGCAGTTCTTC
v_call: TRBV5-1; j_call: TRBJ1-1; d_call: NA; clone_size: NA; cdr3_aa: CASSLQGSEAFF; cdr3_nt: TGCGCCAGCAGCTTGCAGGGGTCTGAAGCTTTCTTT
v_call: TRBV7-3; j_call: TRBJ2-1; d_call: TRBD2; clone_size: NA; cdr3_aa: CASSSGTSGYNEQFF; cdr3_nt: TGTGCCAGCAGCTCCGGGACTAGCGGATACAATGAGCAGTTCTTC
v_call: TRBV5-8; j_call: TRBJ2-5; d_call: TRBD2; clone_size: once; cdr3_aa: CASSLEGVGGGAGETQYF; cdr3_nt: TGTGCCAGCAGCTTGGAAGGCGTGGGCGGGGGGGCCGGTGAGACCCAGTACTTC
v_call: TRBV19; j_call: TRBJ1-5; d_call: NA; clone_size: NA; cdr3_aa: CASGGRGGTSNQPQHF; cdr3_nt: TGTGCCAGTGGGGGAAGGGGAGGAACCAGCAATCAGCCCCAGCATTTT
v_call: TRBV15; j_call: TRBJ1-2; d_call: NA; clone_size: NA; cdr3_aa: CATSRYTGYDGYTF; cdr3_nt: TGTGCCACCAGCAGATATACAGGGTACGACGGCTACACCTTC
v_call: TRBV7-2; j_call: TRBJ2-3; d_call: NA; clone_size: NA; cdr3_aa: CASSLAGLSTDTQYF; cdr3_nt: TGTGCCAGCAGCTTAGCGGGACTGAGCACAGATACGCAGTATTTT
v_call: TRBV25-1; j_call: TRBJ1-2; d_call: NA; clone_size: NA; cdr3_aa: CASSVAGRGHGYTF; cdr3_nt: TGTGCCAGCAGCGTCGCGGGCAGGGGCCATGGCTACACCTTC
v_call: TRBV18; j_call: TRBJ1-6; d_call: TRBD1; clone_size: NA; cdr3_aa: CASSPWTGGGTNSPLHF; cdr3_nt: TGTGCCAGCTCACCATGGACAGGGGGAGGGACCAATTCACCCCTCCACTTT
v_call: TRBV5-6; j_call: TRBJ2-4; d_call: NA; clone_size: NA; cdr3_aa: CASSLWGPQRNIQYF; cdr3_nt: TGTGCCAGCAGCTTATGGGGGCCACAGAGAAACATTCAGTACTTC
v_call: TRBV18; j_call: TRBJ2-1; d_call: NA; clone_size: once; cdr3_aa: CASSPPGSNEQFF; cdr3_nt: TGTGCCAGCTCACCCCCGGGGAGCAATGAGCAGTTCTTC
v_call: TRBV28; j_call: TRBJ2-1; d_call: TRBD2; clone_size: NA; cdr3_aa: CASSFSGGGNEQFF; cdr3_nt: TGTGCCAGCAGTTTTTCGGGAGGTGGGAATGAGCAGTTCTTC
v_call: TRBV2; j_call: TRBJ1-6; d_call: NA; clone_size: NA; cdr3_aa: CASTEGRPPLHF; cdr3_nt: TGTGCCAGCACTGAAGGGAGACCACCCCTCCACTTT
v_call: TRBV2; j_call: TRBJ2-1; d_call: TRBD1; clone_size: NA; cdr3_aa: CASSPRDSFYNEQFF; cdr3_nt: TGTGCCAGCAGTCCCCGGGACAGTTTTTACAATGAGCAGTTCTTC
v_call: TRBV7-9; j_call: TRBJ1-4; d_call: NA; clone_size: NA; cdr3_aa: CASSFPAGAGEKLFF; cdr3_nt: TGTGCCAGCAGCTTCCCCGCGGGAGCTGGGGAAAAACTGTTTTTT
v_call: TRBV21-1; j_call: TRBJ1-1; d_call: NA; clone_size: NA; cdr3_aa: CASSKGVGDRGTSLEAFF; cdr3_nt: TGTGCCAGCAGCAAAGGAGTAGGGGACAGAGGTACTTCACTTGAAGCTTTCTTT
v_call: TRBV7-2; j_call: TRBJ2-3; d_call: TRBD2; clone_size: NA; cdr3_aa: CASSLARGADTQYF; cdr3_nt: TGTGCCAGCAGCTTAGCGCGGGGGGCAGATACGCAGTATTTT
v_call: TRBV28; j_call: TRBJ1-1; d_call: NA; clone_size: NA; cdr3_aa: CASSKGGNTEAFF; cdr3_nt: TGTGCCAGCAGTAAAGGGGGGAACACTGAAGCTTTCTTT
v_call: TRBV5-6; j_call: TRBJ2-2; d_call: TRBD1; clone_size: NA; cdr3_aa: CASSRRQGGLTGELFF; cdr3_nt: TGTGCCAGCAGCCGGAGACAGGGGGGACTGACCGGGGAGCTGTTTTTT
v_call: TRBV3-1/TRBV3-2; j_call: TRBJ1-2; d_call: NA; clone_size: NA; cdr3_aa: CASSQGPQQGPIVDYGYTF; cdr3_nt: TGTGCCAGCAGCCAAGGGCCTCAACAGGGCCCCATCGTGGACTATGGCTACACCTTC
v_call: TRBV5-4; j_call: TRBJ2-3; d_call: NA; clone_size: NA; cdr3_aa: CASSLAQTSLEYF; cdr3_nt: TGTGCCAGCAGCTTGGCCCAAACGTCATTAGAGTATTTT
v_call: TRBV28; j_call: TRBJ2-2; d_call: NA; clone_size: NA; cdr3_aa: CATRPGGEGTGELFF; cdr3_nt: TGTGCCACTCGTCCCGGGGGAGAGGGCACCGGGGAGCTGTTTTTT
v_call: TRBV19; j_call: TRBJ2-2; d_call: TRBD1; clone_size: NA; cdr3_aa: CASSGDRGLYTGELFF; cdr3_nt: TGTGCCAGTAGTGGGGACAGGGGGCTCTATACCGGGGAGCTGTTTTTT
v_call: TRBV19; j_call: TRBJ1-6; d_call: NA; clone_size: NA; cdr3_aa: CASSIDLRGQSPLHF; cdr3_nt: TGTGCCAGTAGTATAGATCTGCGAGGACAGTCACCCCTCCACTTT
v_call: TRBV19; j_call: TRBJ1-1; d_call: NA; clone_size: NA; cdr3_aa: CASSTTTGNEAFF; cdr3_nt: TGTGCCAGTAGTACCACCACAGGTAATGAAGCTTTCTTT
v_call: TRBV3-1/TRBV3-2; j_call: TRBJ1-1; d_call: NA; clone_size: NA; cdr3_aa: CASSQDEGRSEAFF; cdr3_nt: TGTGCCAGCAGCCAAGATGAGGGGAGGAGTGAAGCTTTCTTT
v_call: TRBV7-2; j_call: TRBJ1-2; d_call: NA; clone_size: NA; cdr3_aa: CASSWTANYGYTF; cdr3_nt: TGTGCCAGCAGCTGGACAGCCAACTATGGCTACACCTTC
v_call: TRBV7-2; j_call: TRBJ2-5; d_call: TRBD2; clone_size: NA; cdr3_aa: CASSERLAGGRETQYF; cdr3_nt: TGTGCCAGCAGCGAGCGTTTAGCGGGGGGGCGGGAGACCCAGTACTTC
v_call: TRBV6-2/TRBV6-3; j_call: TRBJ2-5; d_call: TRBD2; clone_size: NA; cdr3_aa: CASSPQPGLGVETQYF; cdr3_nt: TGTGCCAGCAGTCCGCAACCGGGACTAGGTGTTGAGACCCAGTACTTC
v_call: TRBV30; j_call: TRBJ1-4; d_call: TRBD1; clone_size: NA; cdr3_aa: CAWSVRDRVNEKLFF; cdr3_nt: TGTGCCTGGAGTGTACGGGACAGGGTCAATGAAAAACTGTTTTTT
v_call: TRBV7-2; j_call: TRBJ2-7; d_call: TRBD1; clone_size: NA; cdr3_aa: CASSPQVTGAFYEQYF; cdr3_nt: TGTGCCAGCAGCCCCCAGGTGACAGGGGCCTTCTACGAGCAGTACTTC
v_call: TRBV20-1; j_call: TRBJ1-2; d_call: NA; clone_size: NA; cdr3_aa: CSEAGDYGYTF; cdr3_nt: TGCAGCGAAGCAGGGGACTATGGCTACACCTTC
v_call: TRBV7-9; j_call: TRBJ2-2; d_call: NA; clone_size: NA; cdr3_aa: CATGEDTGELFF; cdr3_nt: TGTGCCACCGGAGAGGACACCGGGGAGCTGTTTTTT
v_call: TRBV7-9; j_call: TRBJ2-3; d_call: NA; clone_size: NA; cdr3_aa: CASSSKSTDTQYF; cdr3_nt: TGTGCCAGCAGCTCTAAAAGCACAGATACGCAGTATTTT
v_call: TRBV3-1/TRBV3-2; j_call: TRBJ2-7; d_call: TRBD1; clone_size: few; cdr3_aa: CASSQGTGAGEQYF; cdr3_nt: TGTGCCAGCAGCCAAGGGACAGGGGCAGGTGAGCAGTACTTC
v_call: TRBV2; j_call: TRBJ2-7; d_call: TRBD2; clone_size: NA; cdr3_aa: CASSELAGGYEQYF; cdr3_nt: TGTGCCAGCAGTGAGTTAGCGGGAGGGTACGAGCAGTACTTC
v_call: TRBV24-1; j_call: TRBJ2-7; d_call: TRBD1; clone_size: NA; cdr3_aa: CATSGQGAHEQYF; cdr3_nt: TGTGCCACCAGTGGACAGGGGGCCCACGAGCAGTACTTC
v_call: TRBV5-1; j_call: TRBJ2-5; d_call: NA; clone_size: NA; cdr3_aa: CASSRWTEQETQYF; cdr3_nt: TGCGCCAGCAGCCGCTGGACAGAGCAAGAGACCCAGTACTTC
v_call: TRBV7-8; j_call: TRBJ1-2; d_call: TRBD1; clone_size: NA; cdr3_aa: CASSLTRQGSYGYTF; cdr3_nt: TGTGCCAGCAGCTTAACCCGACAGGGGAGCTATGGCTACACCTTC
v_call: TRBV28; j_call: TRBJ2-5; d_call: NA; clone_size: NA; cdr3_aa: CASSSDQGFQETQYF; cdr3_nt: TGTGCCAGCAGTTCGGATCAGGGTTTCCAAGAGACCCAGTACTTC
v_call: TRBV7-2; j_call: TRBJ1-5; d_call: NA; clone_size: NA; cdr3_aa: CASSSLGGMNNQPQHF; cdr3_nt: TGTGCCAGCAGCTCCCTCGGGGGAATGAACAATCAGCCCCAGCATTTT
v_call: TRBV7-2; j_call: TRBJ1-2; d_call: TRBD1; clone_size: NA; cdr3_aa: CASSSPGGGYGYTF; cdr3_nt: TGTGCCAGCAGCTCCCCAGGGGGCGGGTATGGCTACACCTTC
v_call: TRBV18; j_call: TRBJ2-7; d_call: TRBD2; clone_size: NA; cdr3_aa: CASSPGTSGYEQYF; cdr3_nt: TGTGCCAGCTCACCGGGGACTAGCGGGTACGAGCAGTACTTC
v_call: TRBV18; j_call: TRBJ1-1; d_call: NA; clone_size: NA; cdr3_aa: CASFGTRNTEAFF; cdr3_nt: TGTGCCAGCTTCGGGACAAGGAACACTGAAGCTTTCTTT
v_call: TRBV7-9; j_call: TRBJ1-3; d_call: NA; clone_size: once; cdr3_aa: CASSRAGQSGNTIYF; cdr3_nt: TGTGCCAGCAGCCGTGCAGGGCAATCTGGAAACACCATATATTTT
v_call: TRBV9; j_call: TRBJ1-3; d_call: TRBD1; clone_size: few; cdr3_aa: CASSVGTGSRANTIYF; cdr3_nt: TGTGCCAGCAGCGTAGGGACAGGGAGTCGCGCAAACACCATATATTTT
v_call: TRBV28; j_call: TRBJ2-7; d_call: NA; clone_size: few; cdr3_aa: CASSARRVLSEQYF; cdr3_nt: TGTGCCAGCAGTGCTAGACGGGTATTATCCGAGCAGTACTTC
v_call: TRBV19; j_call: TRBJ2-7; d_call: NA; clone_size: NA; cdr3_aa: CASSISGYRYEQYF; cdr3_nt: TGTGCCAGTAGTATATCAGGTTATCGCTACGAGCAGTACTTC